One sample yielded the 9 T cell receptor beta chains listed below, sequenced in a study of cytomegalovirus exposure and HLA in healthy donors. It was with 60 Vbeta and 13 Jbeta primers that the PCR ran. TCRdb's table, derived via immunoSEQ multiplex PCR, lists solely in-frame clones and lacks some. The sample includes about 180,000 clones, 77% of them seen just once. Sequenced material: PBMCs. Receptor source: a young woman in good health and CMV-seropositive.

V and J are TRBV5-8 and TRBJ1-5; 9 nucleotides agree with TRBD1. V was pared by 7 bases and J by 0 bases, with 5 bases of the junction left unmatched. The germline CDR1 and CDR2 sequences are SGHTS and YDEGEE. CDR3 length: 15 residues. CDR3 sequence: CASSDRGNSNQPQHF. Here the CDR3 DNA reads TGTGCCAGCTCCGACAGGGGGAATAGCAATCAGCCCCAGCATTTT. The complete variable domain, with remaining parts taken from reference TRBV5-8 and TRBJ1-5, reads EAGVTQSPTHLIKTRGQQATLRCSPISGHTSVYWYQQALGLGLQFLLWYDEGEERNRGNFPPRFSGRQFPNYSSELNVNALELEDSALYLCASSDRGNSNQPQHFGDGTRLSIL.

The rearrangement joins TRBV5-4 to TRBJ1-3, with D perhaps matching TRBD1 (5 bases). Germline values: CDR1 SGHNT, CDR2 YYREEE (reference sequence). Trimming pared 4 bases from V and 2 bases from J, leaving 13 bases between. The CDR3 runs 15 residues. The DNA for the CDR3 is TGTGCCAGCAGCCCCGACAGCGCCCCTGGAAACACCATATATTTT. It is translated as CASSPDSAPGNTIYF.

V and J are TRBV10-3 and TRBJ2-7; 9 bases agree with TRBD1. Per germline, CDR1 ENHRY and CDR2 SYGVKD. V shed 5 bases and J 3 bases; nucleotides not matched to a gene: 5. This CDR3 has 14 amino acids. CDR3 in amino acids: CAISRTGADYEQYF. The CDR3 DNA is TGTGCCATCAGTCGGACAGGGGCGGACTACGAGCAGTACTTC.

The chain carries TRBV4-3 and TRBJ1-2; perhaps TRBD1 as D (5 bases). The CDR3 runs 18 residues. CDR1 is LGHNA, CDR2 YSLEER, per germline. Trimming removed 0 bases from V and 3 bases from J, with 20 bases in between. CDR3 coding DNA: TGCGCCAGCAGCCAAGATCCCGGGAGGGCGCCCAGGGACTATGGCTACACCTTC. It is translated as CASSQDPGRAPRDYGYTF.

This chain uses TRBV5-1 with TRBJ2-3, with D tentatively TRBD1 (6 bases). Germline-derived CDR1 and CDR2 are SGHRS and YFSETQ. V gave up 5 bases and J gave up 6 bases, with 13 bases separating them. The CDR3 covers 13 residues. CDR3 residues: CASSPPGVDTQYF. CDR3 DNA sequence: TGCGCCAGCAGTCCCCCAGGGGTGGATACGCAGTATTTT. Filled out from reference TRBV5-1 and TRBJ2-3, the complete variable domain reads KAGVTQTPRYLIKTRGQQVTLSCSPISGHRSVSWYQQTPGQGLQFLFEYFSETQRNKGNFPGRFSGRQFSNSRSEMNVSTLELGDSALYLCASSPPGVDTQYFGPGTRLTVL.

The V call is TRBV5-1, the J call TRBJ1-1; possibly TRBD1 for D (6 bases). There are 15 residues in the CDR3. The V end lost 0 bases, the J end lost 7 bases, and 16 bases lay between the germline ends. Germline V gene data show CDR1 as SGHRS and CDR2 as YFSETQ. The CDR3, as DNA: TGCGCCAGCAGCTTGGATGGCAGGGGTCCTAATGAAGCTTTCTTT. The encoded protein is CASSLDGRGPNEAFF.

The V call is TRBV28, the J call TRBJ2-5; 9 nucleotides match TRBD2. CDR1 is MDHEN, CDR2 SYDVKM, per germline. This CDR3 region has 14 residues. Trimming removed 2 bases from V and 6 bases from J; junction bases left unmatched: 4. CDR3 nucleotide sequence: TGTGCCAGCAGTTTAGCGGGAGGGCACCAGACCCAGTACTTC. The encoded protein is CASSLAGGHQTQYF.

This CDR3 reads CASSWDRGTGELFF. CDR3 DNA sequence: TGTGCCAGTAGTTGGGACAGGGGAACCGGGGAGCTGTTTTTT. The V and J genes are TRBV19 and TRBJ2-2, with 10 bases aligning to TRBD1. Germline CDR1 reads LNHDA; CDR2 reads SQIVND (reference sequence). The CDR3 loop spans 14 amino acids. With V trimmed by 5 bases and J by 5 bases, 2 bases remained unmatched.

The chain employs TRBV18 and TRBJ2-7; tentatively, D is TRBD1 (6 bases). The germline V gene encodes CDR1 KGHSH and CDR2 LQKENI. CDR3 length: 15 amino acids. The germline V and J ends were trimmed by 5 bases and 4 bases, with 18 bases remaining between them. The CDR3 DNA follows: TGTGCCAGCTCATCGACCAGCAGGACAGTTTACGAGCAGTACTTC. Translation: CASSSTSRTVYEQYF. Full variable domain (rest looked up from reference TRBV18 and TRBJ2-7): NAGVMQNPRHLVRRRGQEARLRCSPMKGHSHVYWYRQLPEEGLKFMVYLQKENIIDESGMPKERFSAEFPKEGPSILRIQQVVRGDSAAYFCASSSTSRTVYEQYFGPGTRLTVT.